One and the same sample provided the 10 T cell receptor beta chains below, sequenced in a study of glioma-infiltrating T cells after dendritic cell vaccination. Measured with immunoSEQ multiplex PCR; TCRdb has only the in-frame clones, and not every one. The data show under 35,000 clones, approximately 90% seen once. Sequenced here: blood, sampled before dendritic cell vaccination. These receptor sequences come from a human donor with glioblastoma.

The genes are TRBV18 and TRBJ1-1; D is possibly TRBD1 (5 bases). Trimming shortened V by 2 bases and J by 11 bases, and 24 bases separated the two germline ends. This CDR3 spans 16 amino acids. Germline assignment: CDR1 KGHSH and CDR2 LQKENI. DNA of the CDR3: TGTGCCAGCTCACCAAACCCCATTCGAGGTGGAGGGGTTGCTTTCTTT. Translated, it gives CASSPNPIRGGGVAFF.

This chain joins TRBV11-2 and TRBJ1-5, with a tentative D call TRBD1 (5 bases). Germline V CDR1 and CDR2: SGHAT, FQNNGV. This CDR3 region has 13 residues. Trimming stripped 5 bases from V and 4 bases from J, with 9 bases between. In DNA form, the CDR3 reads TGTGCCAGCAGCAAAGCAGGGAATCAGCCCCAGCATTTT. It is translated as CASSKAGNQPQHF.

The chain is built from TRBV2 and TRBJ1-1, with TRBD1 identical over 7 bases. The CDR3 contains 15 residues. In germline, CDR1 is SNHLY, CDR2 FYNNEI. With 4 bases clipped from V and 5 bases from J, the junction kept 10 bases outside the gene matches. This chain's CDR3 is CASSVALTGWTEAFF. The CDR3 DNA reads as TGTGCCAGCAGTGTTGCCCTGACAGGGTGGACTGAAGCTTTCTTT.

The genes are TRBV4-2 and TRBJ1-1; D not certain. Germline V gives CDR1 LGHNA, CDR2 YNFKEQ. The V and J ends lost 1 base and 5 bases respectively, with 14 bases between them. The CDR3 totals 15 residues. The CDR3 region is CASSQGGKGGTEAFF. In DNA, the CDR3 is TGTGCCAGCAGCCAAGGGGGTAAAGGAGGGACTGAAGCTTTCTTT.

For this clone: One junction end disagrees with the germline gene, perhaps due to a read error. Different DNA sequences within this sample yield the same CDR3. The V call is TRBV4-1, the J call TRBJ1-6, with D uncertain. Germline CDR1 and CDR2: MGHRA and YSYEKL. The length of the CDR3 is 16 residues. The CDR3 region is CASTTRASSYNSPLHF. The CDR3 DNA reads as TGCGCCAGCACGACACGAGCAAGCTCCTATAATTCCCCCCTCCACTTT.

The chain uses TRBV11-3 and TRBJ2-3, with 8 bases aligning to TRBD2. Germline V lookup: CDR1 SGHNT, CDR2 YENEEA. The CDR3 has 16 amino acids. After removal of 1 base from V and 4 bases from J, the junction contained 7 bases not matched to a gene. The CDR3 sequence is CASSLGIGGAADTQYF. DNA of the CDR3: TGTGCCAGCAGCTTAGGGATCGGGGGGGCCGCAGATACGCAGTATTTT.

In its sample, this clone was seen a few times. The CDR3 loop reads CASSPGQGGIDQPQHF. CDR3 DNA sequence: TGCGCCAGCAGCCCGGGACAGGGAGGAATTGACCAGCCCCAGCATTTT. The chain couples TRBV5-1 to TRBJ1-5; 9 positions match TRBD1. Germline CDR1 is SGHRS and CDR2 is YFSETQ. V lost 4 bases to trimming and J lost 7 bases; unmatched junction nucleotides: 12. The CDR3 totals 16 residues. The whole variable domain, remainder taken from reference TRBV5-1 and TRBJ1-5, is KAGVTQTPRYLIKTRGQQVTLSCSPISGHRSVSWYQQTPGQGLQFLFEYFSETQRNKGNFPGRFSGRQFSNSRSEMNVSTLELGDSALYLCASSPGQGGIDQPQHFGDGTRLSIL.

This chain joins TRBV6-1 and TRBJ1-2; TRBD1 matches at 7 bases. Looked up from germline, CDR1 is MNHNS and CDR2 is SASEGT. J lost 3 bases, V lost 6 bases, and 4 bases had no gene match. The CDR3 has 13 amino acids. CDR3: CASSATGDYGYTF. The CDR3 nucleotides are TGTGCCAGCAGCGCAACAGGGGACTATGGCTACACCTTC.

The CDR3: CASGPGGNSPLHF. The CDR3 DNA is TGTGCTAGTGGTCCCGGGGGTAATTCACCCCTCCACTTT. The gene calls are TRBV12-5 and TRBJ1-6; a possible D gene is TRBD1 (5 bases). Per the germline V gene, CDR1 is LGHNT and CDR2 is FRNRAP. The CDR3 spans 13 residues. V gave up 5 bases and J gave up 6 bases, with 8 bases separating them. Complete variable domain (other parts from reference TRBV12-5 and TRBJ1-6): DARVTQTPRHKVTEMGQEVTMRCQPILGHNTVFWYRQTMMQGLELLAYFRNRAPLDDSGMPKDRFSAEMPDATLATLKIQPSEPRDSAVYFCASGPGGNSPLHFGNGTRLTVT.

The chain links TRBV27 to TRBJ2-7, with D possibly TRBD1 on 6 matching bases. This CDR3 is 13 amino acids long. Germline assignment: CDR1 MNHEY and CDR2 SMNVEV (reference sequence). Between the trimmed V and J ends, which lost 8 bases and 4 bases, there was a span of 15 bases. The CDR3 bases are TGTGCCAGCTCCAGGTCCCAGGGGTACGAGCAGTACTTC. It codes for CASSRSQGYEQYF.